This record concerns one T cell receptor beta chain sequence. This record belongs to a study of blood T cell repertoires in COVID-19. Study information: The origin of the acute and convalescent COVID-19 samples was the United States, Italy and Spain. The cDNA or gDNA used as material had been derived from T cells, B-cell-depleted T cells, or PBMCs.

The junction had 5 bases not matched to a gene; V was cut back by 7 bases and J by 4 bases. This CDR3 contains 13 residues. Germline values: CDR1 MGHDK, CDR2 SYGVNS. Study processing details: Reference gene primer amplification gave nucleated cell count estimates. Measured with immunoSEQ multiplex PCR; TCRdb has only the in-frame clones, and not every one. Clone size and V and J calls were adopted from that table, with D and trimming inferred from the DNA. Of 150,000 to 200,000 clones listed, 80% to 90% are singletons. The TCR comes from a man in his fifties or sixties with acute or convalescent COVID-19. The chain has TRBV25-1 and TRBJ2-7; 9 bases agree with TRBD2. The source material was peripheral blood. The CDR3 here is CASTLAGRYEQYF. DNA of the CDR3: TGTGCCAGCACCCTAGCGGGAAGATACGAGCAGTACTTC.